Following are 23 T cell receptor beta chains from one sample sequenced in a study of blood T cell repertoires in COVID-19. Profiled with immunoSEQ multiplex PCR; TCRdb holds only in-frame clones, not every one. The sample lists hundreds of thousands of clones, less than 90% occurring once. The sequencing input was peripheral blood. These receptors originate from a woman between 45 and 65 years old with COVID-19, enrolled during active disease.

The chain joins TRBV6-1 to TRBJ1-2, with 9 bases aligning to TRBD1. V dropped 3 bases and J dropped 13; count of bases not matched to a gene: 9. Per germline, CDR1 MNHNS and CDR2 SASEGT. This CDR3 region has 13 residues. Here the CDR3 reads CASSEGTGGLGTF. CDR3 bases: TGTGCCAGCAGTGAGGGCACAGGGGGCCTCGGCACCTTC.

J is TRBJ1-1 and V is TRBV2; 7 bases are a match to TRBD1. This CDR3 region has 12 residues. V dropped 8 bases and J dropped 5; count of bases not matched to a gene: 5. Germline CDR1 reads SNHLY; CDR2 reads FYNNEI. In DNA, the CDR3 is TGTGCCAGCCGACAGGGTTGGACTGAAGCTTTCTTT. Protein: CASRQGWTEAFF. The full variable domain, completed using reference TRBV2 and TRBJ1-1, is EPEVTQTPSHQVTQMGQEVILRCVPISNHLYFYWYRQILGQKVEFLVSFYNNEISEKSEIFDDQFSVERPDGSNFTLKIRSTKLEDSAMYFCASRQGWTEAFFGQGTRLTVV.

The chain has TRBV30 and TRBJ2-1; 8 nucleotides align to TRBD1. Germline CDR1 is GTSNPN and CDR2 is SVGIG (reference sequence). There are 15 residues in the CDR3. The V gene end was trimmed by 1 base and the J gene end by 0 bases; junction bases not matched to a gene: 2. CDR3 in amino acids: CAWSEGTGSYNEQFF. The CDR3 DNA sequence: TGTGCCTGGAGTGAAGGGACAGGCTCCTACAATGAGCAGTTCTTC. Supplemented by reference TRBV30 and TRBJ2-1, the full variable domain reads SQTIHQWPATLVQPVGSPLSLECTVEGTSNPNLYWYRQAAGRGLQLLFYSVGIGQISSEVPQNLSASRPQDRQFILSSKKLLLSDSGFYLCAWSEGTGSYNEQFFGPGTRLTVL.

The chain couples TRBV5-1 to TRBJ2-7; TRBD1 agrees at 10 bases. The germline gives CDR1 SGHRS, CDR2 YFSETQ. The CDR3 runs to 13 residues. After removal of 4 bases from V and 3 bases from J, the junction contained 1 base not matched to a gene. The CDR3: CASSRDRGYEQYF. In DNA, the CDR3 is TGCGCCAGCAGCCGGGACAGGGGCTACGAGCAGTACTTC.

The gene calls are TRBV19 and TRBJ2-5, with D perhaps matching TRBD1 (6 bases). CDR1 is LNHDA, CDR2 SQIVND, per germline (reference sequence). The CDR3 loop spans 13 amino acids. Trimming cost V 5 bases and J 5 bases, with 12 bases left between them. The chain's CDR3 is CASSSPQGETQYF. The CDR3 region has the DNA TGTGCCAGTAGTTCCCCTCAGGGGGAGACCCAGTACTTC.

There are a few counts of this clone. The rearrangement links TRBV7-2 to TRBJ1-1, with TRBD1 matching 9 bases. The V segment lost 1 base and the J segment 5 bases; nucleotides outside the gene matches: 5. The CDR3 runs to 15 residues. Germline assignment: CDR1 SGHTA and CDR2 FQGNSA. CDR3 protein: CASSLVQGAWTEAFF. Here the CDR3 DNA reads TGTGCCAGCAGCTTAGTACAGGGGGCATGGACTGAAGCTTTCTTT.

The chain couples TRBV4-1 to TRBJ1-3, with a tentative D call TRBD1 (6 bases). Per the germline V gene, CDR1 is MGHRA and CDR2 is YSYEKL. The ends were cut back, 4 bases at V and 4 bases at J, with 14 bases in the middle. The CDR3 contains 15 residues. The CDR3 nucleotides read TGCGCCAGCAGCCCCTTTTGGGGGACAGGAAACACCATATATTTT. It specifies CASSPFWGTGNTIYF.

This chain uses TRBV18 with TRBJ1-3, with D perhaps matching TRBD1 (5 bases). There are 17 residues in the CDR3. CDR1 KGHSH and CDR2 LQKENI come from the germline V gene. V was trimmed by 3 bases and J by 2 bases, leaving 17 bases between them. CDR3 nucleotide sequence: TGTGCCAGCTCACCCTCTAGGGCCCAGGGCCCTGGAAACACCATATATTTT. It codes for CASSPSRAQGPGNTIYF.

Here the CDR3 reads CASSFSADNTGELFF. The CDR3 coding sequence is TGTGCCAGCAGCTTCAGTGCAGATAACACCGGGGAGCTGTTTTTT. V is TRBV5-6 and J is TRBJ2-2; D gene uncertain. The CDR3 runs 15 residues. Trimming took 2 bases from V and 2 from J, leaving 10 bases between them. Germline-derived CDR1 and CDR2 are SGHDT and YYEEEE.

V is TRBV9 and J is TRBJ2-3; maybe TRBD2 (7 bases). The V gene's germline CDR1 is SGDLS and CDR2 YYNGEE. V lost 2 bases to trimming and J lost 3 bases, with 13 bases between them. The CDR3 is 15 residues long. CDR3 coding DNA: TGTGCCAGCAGCGTTTGGGGGGGCGGGACAGATACGCAGTATTTT. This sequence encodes CASSVWGGGTDTQYF.

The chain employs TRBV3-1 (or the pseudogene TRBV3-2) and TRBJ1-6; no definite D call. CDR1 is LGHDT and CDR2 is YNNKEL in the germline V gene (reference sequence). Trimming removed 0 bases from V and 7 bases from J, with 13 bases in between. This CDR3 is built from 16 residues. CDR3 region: CASSQDGPSSNSPLHF. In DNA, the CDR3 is TGTGCCAGCAGCCAAGATGGGCCCTCAAGCAATTCACCCCTCCACTTT.

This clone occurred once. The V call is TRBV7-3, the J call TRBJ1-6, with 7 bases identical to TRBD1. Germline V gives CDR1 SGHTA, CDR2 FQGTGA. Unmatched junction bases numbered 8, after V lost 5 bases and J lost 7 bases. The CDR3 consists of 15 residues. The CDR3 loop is CASSVAGTENSPLHF. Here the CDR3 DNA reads TGTGCCAGCAGCGTCGCCGGGACAGAGAATTCACCCCTCCACTTT.

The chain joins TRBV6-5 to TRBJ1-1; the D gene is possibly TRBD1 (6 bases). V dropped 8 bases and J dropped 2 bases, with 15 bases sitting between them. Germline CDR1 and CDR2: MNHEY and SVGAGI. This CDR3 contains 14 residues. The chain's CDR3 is CASSLGHTNTEAFF. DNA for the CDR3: TGTGCCAGCTCTCTGGGACACACAAACACTGAAGCTTTCTTT.

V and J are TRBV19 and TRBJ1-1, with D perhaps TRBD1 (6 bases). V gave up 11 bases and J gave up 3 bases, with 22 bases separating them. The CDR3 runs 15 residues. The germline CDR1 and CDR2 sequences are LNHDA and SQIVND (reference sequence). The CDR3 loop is CASGQLGVKDTEAFF. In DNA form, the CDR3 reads TGTGCCTCCGGACAGCTGGGGGTTAAGGACACTGAAGCTTTCTTT.

The CDR3 region is CAWSGAPGWQGETQYF. The CDR3 nucleotides read TGTGCCTGGAGTGGGGCTCCCGGCTGGCAGGGAGAGACCCAGTACTTC. This chain links TRBV30 with TRBJ2-5; possibly TRBD1 for D (5 bases). Germline V gene lookup returns CDR1 GTSNPN and CDR2 SVGIG (reference sequence). Trimming took 1 base from V and 4 from J, leaving 19 bases between them. The CDR3 consists of 16 residues.

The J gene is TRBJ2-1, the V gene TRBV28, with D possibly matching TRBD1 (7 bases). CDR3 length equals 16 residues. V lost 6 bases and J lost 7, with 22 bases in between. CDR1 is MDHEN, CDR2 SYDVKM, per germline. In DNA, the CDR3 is TGTGCCAGCAGCATCCGGGGGACAGTTAGGCAAAATGAGCAGTTCTTC. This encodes CASSIRGTVRQNEQFF.

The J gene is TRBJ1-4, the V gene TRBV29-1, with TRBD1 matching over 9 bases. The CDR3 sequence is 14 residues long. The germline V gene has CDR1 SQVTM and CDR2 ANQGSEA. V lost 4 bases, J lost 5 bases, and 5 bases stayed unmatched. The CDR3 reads CSVGGTGRNEKLFF. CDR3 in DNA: TGCAGCGTTGGGGGGACAGGGCGAAATGAAAAACTGTTTTTT.

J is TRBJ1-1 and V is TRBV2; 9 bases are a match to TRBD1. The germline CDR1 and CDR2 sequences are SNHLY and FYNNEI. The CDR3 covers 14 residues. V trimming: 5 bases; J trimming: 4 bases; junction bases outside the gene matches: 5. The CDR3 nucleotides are TGTGCCAGCAGTTATGACAGGGGGTCCACTGAAGCTTTCTTT. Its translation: CASSYDRGSTEAFF.

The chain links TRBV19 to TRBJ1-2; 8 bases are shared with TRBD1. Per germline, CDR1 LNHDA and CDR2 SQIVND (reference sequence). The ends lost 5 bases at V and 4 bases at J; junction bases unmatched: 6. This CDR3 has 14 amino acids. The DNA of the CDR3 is TGTGCCAGTAGTGTCACAGGGGGGAGCTATGGCTACACCTTC. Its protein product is CASSVTGGSYGYTF.

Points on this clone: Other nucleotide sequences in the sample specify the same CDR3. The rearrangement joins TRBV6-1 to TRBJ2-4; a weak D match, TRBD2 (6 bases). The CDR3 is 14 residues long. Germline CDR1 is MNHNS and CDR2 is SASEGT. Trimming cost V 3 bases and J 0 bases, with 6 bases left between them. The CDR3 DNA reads TGTGCCAGCAGTGAGGGACTAGCCAAAAACATTCAGTACTTC. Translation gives CASSEGLAKNIQYF.

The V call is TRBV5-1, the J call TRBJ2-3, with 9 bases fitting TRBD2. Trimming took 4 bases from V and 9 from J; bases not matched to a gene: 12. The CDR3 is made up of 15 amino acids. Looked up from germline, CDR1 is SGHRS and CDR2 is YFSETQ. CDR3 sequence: CASSPQGGGGETQYF. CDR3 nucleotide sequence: TGCGCCAGCAGCCCCCAGGGGGGCGGGGGGGAGACGCAGTATTTT.

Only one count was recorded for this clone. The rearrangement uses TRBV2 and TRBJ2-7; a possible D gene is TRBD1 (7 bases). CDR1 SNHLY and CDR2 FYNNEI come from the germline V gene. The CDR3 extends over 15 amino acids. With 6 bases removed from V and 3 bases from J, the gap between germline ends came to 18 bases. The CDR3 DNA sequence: TGTGCCAGCAGACGCGCGGGGACAGAGCTCTACGAGCAGTACTTC. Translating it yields CASRRAGTELYEQYF. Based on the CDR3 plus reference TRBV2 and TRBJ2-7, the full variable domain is EPEVTQTPSHQVTQMGQEVILRCVPISNHLYFYWYRQILGQKVEFLVSFYNNEISEKSEIFDDQFSVERPDGSNFTLKIRSTKLEDSAMYFCASRRAGTELYEQYFGPGTRLTVT.

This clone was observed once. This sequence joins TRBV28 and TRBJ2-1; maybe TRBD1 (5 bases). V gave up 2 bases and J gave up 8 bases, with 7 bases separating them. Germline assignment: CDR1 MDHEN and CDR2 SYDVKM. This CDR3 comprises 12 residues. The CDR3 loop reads CASSLLQDEQFF. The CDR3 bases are TGTGCCAGCAGTTTACTACAGGATGAGCAGTTCTTC.